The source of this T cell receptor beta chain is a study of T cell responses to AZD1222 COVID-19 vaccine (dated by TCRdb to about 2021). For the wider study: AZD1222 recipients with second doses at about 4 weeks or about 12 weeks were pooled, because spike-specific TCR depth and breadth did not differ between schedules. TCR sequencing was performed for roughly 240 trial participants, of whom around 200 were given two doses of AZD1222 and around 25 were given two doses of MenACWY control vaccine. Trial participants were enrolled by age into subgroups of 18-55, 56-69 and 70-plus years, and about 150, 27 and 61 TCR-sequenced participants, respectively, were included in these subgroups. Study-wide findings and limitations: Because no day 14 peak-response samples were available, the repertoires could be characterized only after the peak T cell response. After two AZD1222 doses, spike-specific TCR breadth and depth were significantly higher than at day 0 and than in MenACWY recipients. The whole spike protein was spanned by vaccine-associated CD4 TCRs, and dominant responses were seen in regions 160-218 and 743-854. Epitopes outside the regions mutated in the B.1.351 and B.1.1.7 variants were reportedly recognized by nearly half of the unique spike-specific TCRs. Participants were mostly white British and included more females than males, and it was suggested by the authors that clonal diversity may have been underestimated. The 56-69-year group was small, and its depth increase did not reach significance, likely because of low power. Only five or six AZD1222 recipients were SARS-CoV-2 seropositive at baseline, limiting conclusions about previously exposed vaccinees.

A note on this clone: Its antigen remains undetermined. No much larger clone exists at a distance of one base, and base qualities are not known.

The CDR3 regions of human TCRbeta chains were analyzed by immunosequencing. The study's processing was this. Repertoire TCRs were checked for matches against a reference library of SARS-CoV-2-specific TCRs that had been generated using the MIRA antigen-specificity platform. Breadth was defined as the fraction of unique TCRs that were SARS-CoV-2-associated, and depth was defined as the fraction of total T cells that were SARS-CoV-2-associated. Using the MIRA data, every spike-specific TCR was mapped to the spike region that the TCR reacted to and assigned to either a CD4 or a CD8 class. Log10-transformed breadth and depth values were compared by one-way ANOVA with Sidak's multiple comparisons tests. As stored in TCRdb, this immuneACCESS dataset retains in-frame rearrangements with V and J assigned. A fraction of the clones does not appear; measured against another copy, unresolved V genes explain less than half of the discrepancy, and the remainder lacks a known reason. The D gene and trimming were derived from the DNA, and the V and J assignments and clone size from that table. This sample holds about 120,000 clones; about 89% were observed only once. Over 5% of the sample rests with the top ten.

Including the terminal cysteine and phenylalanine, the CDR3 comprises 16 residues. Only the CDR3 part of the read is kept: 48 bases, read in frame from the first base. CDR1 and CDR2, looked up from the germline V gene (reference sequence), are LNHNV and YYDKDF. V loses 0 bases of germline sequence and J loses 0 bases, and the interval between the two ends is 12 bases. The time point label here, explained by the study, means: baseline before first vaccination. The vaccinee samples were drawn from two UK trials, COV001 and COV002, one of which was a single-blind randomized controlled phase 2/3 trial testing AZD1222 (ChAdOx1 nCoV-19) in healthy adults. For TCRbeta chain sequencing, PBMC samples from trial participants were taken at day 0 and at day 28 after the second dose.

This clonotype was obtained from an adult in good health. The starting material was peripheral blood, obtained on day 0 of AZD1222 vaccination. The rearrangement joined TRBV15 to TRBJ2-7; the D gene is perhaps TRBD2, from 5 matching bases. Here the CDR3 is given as CATSRDREGYSYEQYF. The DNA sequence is TGTGCCACCAGCAGAGATCGCGAGGGCTACTCCTACGAGCAGTACTTC.